Listed here are 5 T cell receptor beta chains from one sample, sequenced in a study of CD8 T cells in ankylosing spondylitis. Whole-study results and caveats: Characteristic, it appeared, of ankylosing spondylitis blood was a TCR beta motif of 7 or 8 highly homologous variants.

TCRdb reprocessed the 5' RACE reads with MiXCR, giving one entry per CDR3 protein. The sample has over 450,000 distinct CDR3 sequences, roughly an eighth seen once. No antigen is known for these receptors. The specimen was blood, either unsorted or a sorted T cell fraction (not recorded which). Every receptor here comes from a male donor with ankylosing spondylitis.

The chain employs TRBV24-1 and TRBJ2-3; no clear D. CDR3 length equals 15 residues. Trimming removed 0 bases at V and 0 bases at J, with 6 bases between. In germline, CDR1 is KGHDR, CDR2 SFDVKD. CDR3 protein: CATSDLPGSTDTQYF. The CDR3 bases are TGTGCCACCAGTGATTTGCCAGGAAGCACAGATACGCAGTATTTT.

The genes are TRBV21-1 and TRBJ2-6. TRBV21-1 is termed a pseudogene. There are 16 residues in the CDR3. CDR3 DNA sequence: TGTGCCAGCAGCAAAGTACAACTCTCTGGGGCCAACGTCCTGACTTTC. It is translated as CASSKVQLSGANVLTF.

The chain is built from TRBV4-2 and TRBJ2-5; D call uncertain. In germline, CDR1 is LGHNA, CDR2 YNFKEQ. This CDR3 is 16 amino acids long. V gave up 0 bases and J gave up 5 bases, with 16 bases separating them. This CDR3 is CASSQDRTRQVETQYF. CDR3 bases: TGTGCCAGCAGCCAAGATAGAACTCGGCAGGTGGAGACCCAGTACTTC.

This clonotype turned up a few times. The chain employs TRBV7-9 and TRBJ2-2; D is unresolved. V shed 7 bases and J shed 4 bases, with 19 bases lying between them. Germline V lookup: CDR1 SEHNR, CDR2 FQNEAQ (reference sequence). CDR3 length: 16 residues. CDR3 in amino acids: CASIYLGVQATGELFF. CDR3 DNA: TGTGCCAGCATCTACCTTGGGGTGCAGGCCACCGGGGAGCTGTTTTTT.

This clonotype was counted only a few times. The rearrangement joins TRBV5-1 to TRBJ2-3; D call uncertain. V lost 7 bases to trimming and J lost 4 bases, with 7 bases between them. The CDR3 is made up of 11 amino acids. Germline V lookup: CDR1 SGHRS, CDR2 YFSETQ. As DNA, the CDR3 is TGCGCCAGCTTATTTGCAGATACGCAGTATTTT. Its translation: CASLFADTQYF.